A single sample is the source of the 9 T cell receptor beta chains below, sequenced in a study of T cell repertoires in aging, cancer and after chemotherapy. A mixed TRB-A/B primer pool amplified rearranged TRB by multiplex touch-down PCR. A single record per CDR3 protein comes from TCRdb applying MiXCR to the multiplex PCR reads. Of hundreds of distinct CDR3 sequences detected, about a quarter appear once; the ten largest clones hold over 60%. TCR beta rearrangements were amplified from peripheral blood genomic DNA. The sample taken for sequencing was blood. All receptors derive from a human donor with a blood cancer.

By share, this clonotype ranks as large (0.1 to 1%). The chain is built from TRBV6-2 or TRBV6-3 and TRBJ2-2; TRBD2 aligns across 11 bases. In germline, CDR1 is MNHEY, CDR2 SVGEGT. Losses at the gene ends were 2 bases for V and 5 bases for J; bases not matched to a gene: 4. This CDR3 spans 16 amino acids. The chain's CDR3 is CASSYSSGRATGELFF. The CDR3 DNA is TGTGCCAGCAGTTACAGTAGCGGGAGGGCAACCGGGGAGCTGTTTTTT.

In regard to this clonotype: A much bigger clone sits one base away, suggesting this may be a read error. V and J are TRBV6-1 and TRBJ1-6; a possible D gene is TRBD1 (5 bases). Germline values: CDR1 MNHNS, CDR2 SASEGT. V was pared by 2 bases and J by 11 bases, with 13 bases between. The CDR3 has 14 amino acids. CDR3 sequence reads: CASSENYGAAPLHF. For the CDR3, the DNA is TGTGCCAGCAGTGAAAACTACGGGGCTGCACCCCTCCACTTT.

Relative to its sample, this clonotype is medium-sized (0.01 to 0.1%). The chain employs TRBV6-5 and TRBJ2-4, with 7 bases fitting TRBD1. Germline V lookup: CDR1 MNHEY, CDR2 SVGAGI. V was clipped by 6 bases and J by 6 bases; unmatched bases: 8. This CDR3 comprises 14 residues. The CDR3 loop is CASRKGGAINIQYF. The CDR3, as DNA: TGTGCCAGCAGAAAAGGGGGCGCTATAAACATTCAGTACTTC.

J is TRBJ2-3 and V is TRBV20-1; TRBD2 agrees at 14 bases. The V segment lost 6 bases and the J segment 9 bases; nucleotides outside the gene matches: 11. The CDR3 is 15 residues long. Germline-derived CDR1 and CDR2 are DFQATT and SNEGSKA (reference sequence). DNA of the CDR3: TGCAGTGCAGATCGGACTAGCGGGAGGTTGAGAACGCAGTATTTT. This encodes CSADRTSGRLRTQYF.

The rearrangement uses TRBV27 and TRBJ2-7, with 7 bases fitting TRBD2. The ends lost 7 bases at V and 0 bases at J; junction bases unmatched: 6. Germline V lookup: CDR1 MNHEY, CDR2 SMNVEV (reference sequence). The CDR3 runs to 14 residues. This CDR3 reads CASKLTSASYEQYF. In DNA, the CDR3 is TGTGCCAGCAAACTCACTAGCGCCTCCTACGAGCAGTACTTC.

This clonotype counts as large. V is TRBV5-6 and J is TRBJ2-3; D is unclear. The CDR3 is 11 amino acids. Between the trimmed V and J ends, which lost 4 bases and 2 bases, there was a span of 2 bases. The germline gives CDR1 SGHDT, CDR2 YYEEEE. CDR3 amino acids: CASSLTDTQYF. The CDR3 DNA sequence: TGTGCCAGCAGCCTCACAGATACGCAGTATTTT. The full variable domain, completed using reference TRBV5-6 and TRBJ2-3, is DAGVTQSPTHLIKTRGQQVTLRCSPKSGHDTVSWYQQALGQGPQFIFQYYEEEERQRGNFPDRFSGHQFPNYSSELNVNALLLGDSALYLCASSLTDTQYFGPGTRLTVL.

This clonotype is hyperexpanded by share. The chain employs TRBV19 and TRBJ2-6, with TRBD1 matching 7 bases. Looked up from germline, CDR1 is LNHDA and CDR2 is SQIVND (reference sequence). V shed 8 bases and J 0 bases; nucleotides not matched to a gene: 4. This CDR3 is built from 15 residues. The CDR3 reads CASHGQVSGANVLTF. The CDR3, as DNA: TGTGCCAGTCATGGACAGGTCTCTGGGGCCAACGTCCTGACTTTC.

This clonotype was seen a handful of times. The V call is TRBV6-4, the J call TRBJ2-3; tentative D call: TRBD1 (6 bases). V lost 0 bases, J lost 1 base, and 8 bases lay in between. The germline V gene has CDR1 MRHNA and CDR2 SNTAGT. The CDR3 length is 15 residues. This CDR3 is CASSDSPGGTDTQYF. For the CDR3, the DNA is TGTGCCAGCAGTGACTCGCCAGGGGGCACAGATACGCAGTATTTT.

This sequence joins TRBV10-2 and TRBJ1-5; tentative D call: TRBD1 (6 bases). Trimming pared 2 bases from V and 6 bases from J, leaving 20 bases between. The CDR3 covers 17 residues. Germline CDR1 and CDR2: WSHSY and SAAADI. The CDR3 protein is CASSEGAGGAQGQPQHF. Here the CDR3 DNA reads TGCGCCAGCAGTGAGGGGGCGGGGGGCGCACAGGGTCAGCCCCAGCATTTT.